Listed here are 21 T cell receptor beta chains from one sample, sequenced in a study of T cells in Graves' hyperthyroidism and ophthalmopathy (dated by TCRdb to between 2018 and 2020). The library was produced with multiplex PCR. The instrument given in TCRdb is Illumina HiSeq 2000. Amplification of TCR beta CDR3 regions was carried out from RNA transcripts. For the first round of RT-PCR on the TCR CDR3, the HTBI primer set was used together with the Qiagen OneStep RT-PCR kit. The raw public data were reprocessed by TCRdb itself: fastp quality trimming at Q25, MiXCR clonotype calling, in-frame beta chains only. Every entry covers one CDR3 protein and lists the most common genes and DNA from its rows. This sample lists hundreds of thousands of distinct CDR3 sequences; around 15% were detected once. The ten largest make up less than 15% of the sample. Source material: blood. Receptors originate from a man between 18 and 35 years old with Graves' ophthalmopathy.

This clonotype was seen many times. This chain links TRBV3-1 with TRBJ1-1; 12 positions agree with TRBD1. The germline V gene encodes CDR1 LGHDT and CDR2 YNNKEL (reference sequence). CDR3 size: 17 residues. With V trimmed by 3 bases and J by 2 bases, 7 bases remained unmatched. The CDR3 loop reads CASSQSVGTGGNTEAFF. The DNA for the CDR3 is TGTGCCAGCAGCCAGAGCGTCGGGACAGGGGGCAACACTGAAGCTTTCTTT.

This clonotype has ten or more counts. V and J are TRBV3-1 and TRBJ1-6, with 10 bases that match TRBD1. J was trimmed by 10 bases and V by 1 base; bases with no gene match: 1. The CDR3 spans 14 residues. The germline CDR1 and CDR2 sequences are LGHDT and YNNKEL (reference sequence). CDR3 bases: TGTGCCAGCAGCCAAGGGGACAGGGGATCACCCCTCCACTTT. Encoded protein: CASSQGDRGSPLHF.

This clonotype was detected many times. The J gene is TRBJ2-5, the V gene TRBV11-3; 7 nucleotides align to TRBD1. The CDR3 has 15 residues. Germline V gives CDR1 SGHNT, CDR2 YENEEA. J gave up 0 bases and V 5 bases, and 6 bases lay outside the gene matches. The CDR3 sequence: CASSTRDSYQETQYF. Here the CDR3 DNA reads TGTGCCAGCAGCACCCGGGACAGCTACCAAGAGACCCAGTACTTC.

This clonotype was seen ten or more times. For the CDR3, the DNA is TGTGCCAGCAGAGGTATGGCAGATACGCAGTATTTT. Its translation is CASRGMADTQYF. The chain has TRBV6-1 and TRBJ2-3, with D hard to call. The germline CDR1 and CDR2 sequences are MNHNS and SASEGT. With 6 bases removed from V and 4 bases from J, the gap between germline ends came to 8 bases. CDR3 length: 12 amino acids.

This clonotype appeared a few times. The J gene is TRBJ1-1, the V gene TRBV5-5; tentative D call: TRBD1 (5 bases). This CDR3 has 14 residues. Trimming left V 0 bases short and J 7 bases short, with 13 bases between. The V gene's germline CDR1 is SGHKS and CDR2 YYEKEE (reference sequence). As DNA, the CDR3 is TGTGCCAGCAGCTTGGTTGGGGGTAACCGTGAAGCTTTCTTT. Residues: CASSLVGGNREAFF.

This clonotype has a count of ten or more. The chain is built from TRBV2 and TRBJ1-2, with D tentatively TRBD1 (5 bases). Deletions cut 2 bases from V and 6 bases from J, with 10 bases between. This CDR3 spans 13 amino acids. Germline V gives CDR1 SNHLY, CDR2 FYNNEI. CDR3 sequence reads: CASSEPPGDGYTF. The DNA for the CDR3 is TGTGCCAGCAGTGAACCCCCGGGGGATGGCTACACCTTC.

This chain's CDR3 is CASSPRSGTGYYEQYF. In nucleotides, the CDR3 is TGTGCCAGCTCACCACGGTCTGGGACAGGGTACTACGAGCAGTACTTC. The chain carries TRBV18 and TRBJ2-7, with TRBD1 identical over 9 bases. The CDR3 length is 16 residues. The V segment lost 1 base and the J segment 3 bases; nucleotides outside the gene matches: 7. The germline CDR1 and CDR2 sequences are KGHSH and LQKENI.

This clonotype has at least ten counts. This sequence joins TRBV18 and TRBJ2-3; D is possibly TRBD1 (6 bases). The CDR3 loop spans 15 amino acids. V shed 5 bases and J shed 0 bases, with 12 bases lying between them. Per germline, CDR1 KGHSH and CDR2 LQKENI. The CDR3 region has the DNA TGTGCCAGCTCAACCCGGGACACCAGCACAGATACGCAGTATTTT. It codes for CASSTRDTSTDTQYF.

A few counts support this clonotype. The chain carries TRBV19 and TRBJ2-1, with 7 bases matching TRBD2. The trim removed 6 bases at V and 2 bases at J, leaving 13 bases unmatched. The CDR3 has 17 residues. Germline CDR1 LNHDA, CDR2 SQIVND (reference sequence). CDR3 sequence: CASSKALTSEAYNEQFF. The DNA for the CDR3 is TGTGCCAGTAGCAAAGCACTAACTAGCGAGGCCTACAATGAGCAGTTCTTC.

Only one count was recorded for this clonotype. This may be a read error, as it is one base from a much larger clone. The V call is TRBV4-1, the J call TRBJ1-1; the D gene is possibly TRBD1 (6 bases). V shed 10 bases and J shed 8 bases, with 26 bases lying between them. The germline V gene encodes CDR1 MGHRA and CDR2 YSYEKL. This CDR3 has 15 residues. This CDR3 reads CANRVFKGKAAEAFF. The CDR3 DNA reads as TGCGCCAACAGGGTTTTCAAGGGGAAGGCAGCGGAAGCTTTCTTT.

This clonotype was counted many times. The V call is TRBV10-2, the J call TRBJ1-1, with TRBD1 matching over 10 bases. The CDR3 totals 15 residues. The germline gives CDR1 WSHSY, CDR2 SAAADI. The V segment lost 6 bases and the J segment 0 bases; nucleotides outside the gene matches: 4. DNA of the CDR3: TGCGCCAGCAGACGGGACAGGGGTTTGAACACTGAAGCTTTCTTT. Translation: CASRRDRGLNTEAFF.

The chain has TRBV9 and TRBJ1-2; no reliable D call. Trimming took 0 bases from V and 2 from J, leaving 5 bases between them. Germline V gene lookup returns CDR1 SGDLS and CDR2 YYNGEE. The CDR3 runs to 13 residues. The CDR3 nucleotides are TGTGCCAGCAGCGTAGTCGGGAACTATGGCTACACCTTC. It is translated as CASSVVGNYGYTF. Together with reference TRBV9 and TRBJ1-2, the CDR3 gives the full variable domain: DSGVTQTPKHLITATGQRVTLRCSPRSGDLSVYWYQQSLDQGLQFLIQYYNGEERAKGNILERFSAQQFPDLHSELNLSSLELGDSALYFCASSVVGNYGYTFGSGTRLTVV.

This clonotype was picked up a small number of times. This chain links TRBV5-1 with TRBJ2-1; D perhaps matches TRBD2 (6 bases). This CDR3 region has 16 residues. Germline loops: CDR1 SGHRS, CDR2 YFSETQ. Trimming took 2 bases from V and 1 from J, leaving 13 bases between them. CDR3 DNA sequence: TGCGCCAGCAGCTTCACTATCGGGAGATCCTACAATGAGCAGTTCTTC. This gives the protein CASSFTIGRSYNEQFF.

This clonotype was found many times. The chain joins TRBV30 to TRBJ1-1, with 9 bases identical to TRBD1. CDR3 length equals 18 residues. Trimming removed 3 bases from V and 4 bases from J; junction bases left unmatched: 18. Germline V CDR1 and CDR2: GTSNPN, SVGIG (reference sequence). The CDR3: CAWRRGTGRLRDGTEAFF. CDR3 coding DNA: TGTGCCTGGAGGAGGGGGACAGGGAGGTTGCGGGACGGCACTGAAGCTTTCTTT. The full variable domain, with the rest looked up from reference TRBV30 and TRBJ1-1, is SQTIHQWPATLVQPVGSPLSLECTVEGTSNPNLYWYRQAAGRGLQLLFYSVGIGQISSEVPQNLSASRPQDRQFILSSKKLLLSDSGFYLCAWRRGTGRLRDGTEAFFGQGTRLTVV.

This clonotype appeared many times. V is TRBV18 and J is TRBJ2-7; D remains ambiguous. Germline CDR1 KGHSH, CDR2 LQKENI. The germline V and J ends were trimmed by 3 bases and 2 bases, with 8 bases remaining between them. This CDR3 contains 13 residues. CDR3 protein: CASSPRQTYEQYF. The DNA for the CDR3 is TGTGCCAGCTCACCGAGGCAAACCTACGAGCAGTACTTC.

This clonotype was seen only a few times. The genes are TRBV19 and TRBJ1-1; 7 positions agree with TRBD1. Germline V gene lookup returns CDR1 LNHDA and CDR2 SQIVND (reference sequence). The V segment lost 3 bases and the J segment 3 bases; nucleotides outside the gene matches: 7. CDR3 size: 15 residues. The CDR3: CASSMTGLGYTEAFF. In DNA form, the CDR3 reads TGTGCCAGTAGTATGACAGGGCTTGGTTACACTGAAGCTTTCTTT.

This rearrangement joins TRBV18 to TRBJ1-1; D is unresolved. The V gene lost 0 bases and the J gene lost 2 bases, with 10 bases spanning the gap. CDR3 length equals 15 residues. Germline assignment: CDR1 KGHSH and CDR2 LQKENI. This CDR3 is CASSPPRTANTEAFF. The CDR3 DNA sequence: TGTGCCAGCTCACCACCGAGGACGGCAAACACTGAAGCTTTCTTT.

The J gene is TRBJ2-7, the V gene TRBV5-8, with TRBD1 identical over 9 bases. CDR3 size: 14 residues. Germline CDR1 SGHTS, CDR2 YDEGEE. V gave up 4 bases and J gave up 2 bases; unmatched junction bases: 4. This CDR3 is CASSRTGVTYEQYF. The CDR3 DNA is TGTGCCAGCAGCCGGACAGGGGTGACCTACGAGCAGTACTTC.

The chain carries TRBV27 and TRBJ1-5; 7 bases are shared with TRBD1. From germline, CDR1 is MNHEY and CDR2 SMNVEV (reference sequence). V dropped 4 bases and J dropped 7; count of bases not matched to a gene: 7. The CDR3 is 14 amino acids. CDR3 DNA: TGTGCCAGCAGTTCTAGACAGGGTAAACAGCCCCAGCATTTT. It encodes CASSSRQGKQPQHF.

The chain carries TRBV19 and TRBJ2-1; 9 bases align to TRBD1. V dropped 4 bases and J dropped 6; count of bases not matched to a gene: 7. In germline, CDR1 is LNHDA, CDR2 SQIVND (reference sequence). The CDR3 length is 15 residues. For the CDR3, the DNA is TGTGCCAGTAGTAAGGGACAGGGTGTGTTCAATGAGCAGTTCTTC. Translated: CASSKGQGVFNEQFF.

This clonotype was picked up many times. V and J are TRBV7-9 and TRBJ1-2; D not certain. Germline CDR1 is SEHNR and CDR2 is FQNEAQ (reference sequence). The CDR3 extends over 12 amino acids. The V end was cut by 5 bases, the J end by 7 bases, with 11 bases between. CDR3 loop: CASSRHDIGYTF. The CDR3 region has the DNA TGTGCCAGCAGCCGCCATGACATTGGCTACACCTTC.